The 8 T cell receptor beta chains in this list originate from one sample, sequenced in a study of OX40 agonist ivuxolimab in advanced cancers. Profiled with immunoSEQ multiplex PCR; TCRdb holds only in-frame clones, not every one. Of more than 55,000 clones detected, around 81% appear once; the ten largest clones hold 4% to 5%. The sequencing used CD4+ or CD8+ T cells sorted from blood, collected in a trial of the OX40 agonist ivuxolimab. The source is an adult with an advanced solid tumor such as melanoma, head and neck, liver or kidney cancer.

The chain employs TRBV4-1 and TRBJ1-2; 7 bases align to TRBD1. The CDR3 runs to 12 residues. Germline V lookup: CDR1 MGHRA, CDR2 YSYEKL. With 5 bases clipped from V and 8 bases from J, the junction kept 5 bases outside the gene matches. The CDR3 protein is CASSATGVGYTF. CDR3 coding DNA: TGCGCCAGCAGCGCCACAGGGGTAGGCTACACCTTC.

V is TRBV6-1 and J is TRBJ2-1; the D call may be TRBD1 or TRBD2 (5 bases each). The CDR3 length is 15 residues. Germline-derived CDR1 and CDR2 are MNHNS and SASEGT. V was clipped by 2 bases and J by 6 bases, with 14 bases between them. CDR3 amino acids: CASSESSVGRNEQFF. DNA of the CDR3: TGTGCCAGCAGTGAATCCTCGGTGGGACGCAATGAGCAGTTCTTC.

This chain uses TRBV28 with TRBJ1-5, with D perhaps TRBD1 (6 bases). This CDR3 region has 12 residues. Per the germline V gene, CDR1 is MDHEN and CDR2 is SYDVKM. Trimming pared 5 bases from V and 11 bases from J, leaving 13 bases between. The CDR3: CASSLSEGAQHF. CDR3 DNA sequence: TGTGCCAGCAGTCTCTCTGAGGGGGCCCAGCATTTT.

The chain combines TRBV27 with TRBJ2-7, with unresolved D. V dropped 0 bases and J dropped 0 bases, with 3 bases sitting between them. CDR1 and CDR2 (germline): MNHEY, SMNVEV (reference sequence). The CDR3 contains 13 residues. Here the CDR3 DNA reads TGTGCCAGCAGTTTATCCACCTCCTACGAGCAGTACTTC. It translates to CASSLSTSYEQYF.

The V and J genes are TRBV7-9 and TRBJ1-4, with a tentative D call TRBD1 (6 bases). CDR1 SEHNR and CDR2 FQNEAQ come from the germline V gene (reference sequence). The CDR3 contains 13 residues. V dropped 11 bases and J dropped 4 bases, with 14 bases sitting between them. The chain's CDR3 is CAGGAFLNEKLFF. CDR3 DNA: TGTGCCGGGGGGGCATTCCTTAATGAAAAACTGTTTTTT.

The rearrangement uses TRBV19 and TRBJ1-5; 7 nucleotides align to TRBD1. Germline CDR1 is LNHDA and CDR2 is SQIVND (reference sequence). With 8 bases clipped from V and 0 bases from J, the junction kept 7 bases outside the gene matches. The CDR3 covers 15 residues. Written as DNA, the CDR3 is TGTGCCAGTGCCCCAGGGGGGTTTAGCAATCAGCCCCAGCATTTT. This translates into CASAPGGFSNQPQHF. Based on the CDR3 plus reference TRBV19 and TRBJ1-5, the full variable domain is DGGITQSPKYLFRKEGQNVTLSCEQNLNHDAMYWYRQDPGQGLRLIYYSQIVNDFQKGDIAEGYSVSREKKESFPLTVTSAQKNPTAFYLCASAPGGFSNQPQHFGDGTRLSIL.

The genes are TRBV27 and TRBJ1-6, with 11 bases lining up with TRBD1. The V and J ends lost 5 bases and 5 bases, in that order; junction bases with no gene match: 8. Germline assignment: CDR1 MNHEY and CDR2 SMNVEV (reference sequence). The CDR3 loop spans 17 amino acids. In nucleotides, the CDR3 is TGTGCCAGCAGTCCGAGGACAGGGGGCAAAAATAATTCACCCCTCCACTTT. It codes for CASSPRTGGKNNSPLHF.

J is TRBJ2-7 and V is TRBV7-9; D is possibly TRBD1 or TRBD2 (5 bases each). Germline CDR1 reads SEHNR; CDR2 reads FQNEAQ (reference sequence). The CDR3 is made up of 13 amino acids. Trimming pared 4 bases from V and 3 bases from J, leaving 10 bases between. CDR3 sequence: CASSSRGFYEQYF. For the CDR3, the DNA is TGTGCCAGCAGCTCTCGGGGCTTCTACGAGCAGTACTTC. The entire variable domain, with the rest obtained from reference TRBV7-9 and TRBJ2-7, is as follows: DTGVSQNPRHKITKRGQNVTFRCDPISEHNRLYWYRQTLGQGPEFLTYFQNEAQLEKSRLLSDRFSAERPKGSFSTLEIQRTEQGDSAMYLCASSSRGFYEQYFGPGTRLTVT.